Listed below are T cell receptor beta chains from one sample, sequenced in a study of blood T cell repertoires in COVID-19. Sequencing was performed with immunoSEQ multiplex PCR; in TCRdb, only in-frame clones are kept and a portion is missing. The data contain under 250,000 clones, 85% of them singletons. What was sequenced was peripheral blood. These TCRs come from a man in his fifties with COVID-19, enrolled during active disease. The CDR3 runs from the conserved cysteine through the conserved F or W. The D gene is left open where the match is weak. Expanded clones are given a class, and other clones once, few, many or no size at all.

j_gene | v_gene | abundance | d_gene | CDR3aa | CDR3nt
TRBJ2-1 | TRBV6-2/TRBV6-3 | once | . | CASSYSAANEQFF | TGTGCCAGCAGTTATTCGGCGGCCAATGAGCAGTTCTTC
TRBJ1-5 | TRBV30 | . | . | CAWSLGQDSNQPQHF | TGTGCCTGGAGCCTGGGACAAGATAGCAATCAGCCCCAGCATTTT
TRBJ2-1 | TRBV4-2 | . | TRBD1 | CASSRTGNQGAVSNEQFF | TGTGCCAGCAGCCGCACCGGAAACCAGGGGGCCGTGAGTAATGAGCAGTTCTTC
TRBJ1-6 | TRBV18 | . | . | CASSPPGLGRANSPLHF | TGTGCCAGCTCACCACCGGGGTTGGGCAGGGCAAATTCACCCCTCCACTTT
TRBJ2-2 | TRBV5-1 | . | TRBD1 | CASSITGGVGGELFF | TGCGCCAGCAGCATCACAGGGGGCGTTGGCGGGGAGCTGTTTTTT
TRBJ2-3 | TRBV5-4 | few | . | CASSSPGDTQYF | TGTGCCAGCAGCTCCCCCGGAGATACGCAGTATTTT
TRBJ2-1 | TRBV5-1 | . | . | CASSLFGEQFF | TGCGCCAGCAGCTTGTTCGGTGAGCAGTTCTTC
TRBJ1-5 | TRBV19 | . | TRBD1 | CASSIRGQGNNQPQHF | TGTGCCAGTAGTATAAGGGGACAGGGAAACAATCAGCCCCAGCATTTT
TRBJ2-7 | TRBV5-1 | . | TRBD1 | CASSSGQGLSREQYF | TGCGCCAGCAGCAGCGGACAGGGGTTAAGTCGGGAGCAGTACTTC
TRBJ1-1 | TRBV19 | . | . | CASTNGGMNTEAFF | TGTGCCAGTACCAATGGCGGGATGAACACTGAAGCTTTCTTT
TRBJ2-7 | TRBV6-5 | . | TRBD1 | CASRGQGSYEQYF | TGTGCCAGCAGGGGACAGGGCTCCTACGAGCAGTACTTC
TRBJ1-4 | TRBV7-2 | . | TRBD1 | CASSPRTGGAEKLFF | TGTGCCAGCAGCCCGCGGACAGGGGGCGCTGAAAAACTGTTTTTT
TRBJ1-1 | TRBV9 | . | . | CASSVQAVDTEAFF | TGTGCCAGCAGCGTCCAGGCAGTGGACACTGAAGCTTTCTTT
TRBJ2-1 | TRBV30 | . | TRBD2 | CAWRKIAGGVNEQFF | TGTGCCTGGAGGAAGATAGCGGGGGGAGTCAATGAGCAGTTCTTC
TRBJ2-7 | TRBV10-3 | . | TRBD2 | CAIGASGDYEQYF | TGTGCCATCGGAGCTAGCGGGGACTACGAGCAGTACTTC
TRBJ2-3 | TRBV19 | . | . | CASSPIRGRSTDTQYF | TGTGCCAGTAGTCCCATCAGGGGCCGTTCCACAGATACGCAGTATTTT
TRBJ2-6 | TRBV30 | . | . | CAWTNRAGANVLTF | TGTGCCTGGACAAACAGGGCTGGGGCCAACGTCCTGACTTTC
TRBJ1-2 | TRBV4-1 | . | . | CASSGGQRINYGYTF | TGCGCCAGCAGCGGAGGACAGCGAATTAACTATGGCTACACCTTC
TRBJ2-5 | TRBV12-1 | . | . | CASSFGQAKETQYF | TGTGCCAGCAGCTTTGGGCAGGCAAAAGAGACCCAGTACTTC
TRBJ1-2 | TRBV5-1 | once | . | CASSLDGQPNYGYTF | TGCGCCAGCAGCTTGGACGGACAACCCAACTATGGCTACACCTTC
TRBJ1-6 | TRBV25-1 | . | . | CASSAETGYNSPLHF | TGTGCCAGCAGTGCGGAGACAGGATATAATTCACCCCTCCACTTT
TRBJ1-2 | TRBV6-5 | . | . | CASSYGGHYGYTF | TGTGCCAGCAGTTACGGAGGGCACTATGGCTACACCTTC
TRBJ1-3 | TRBV6-1 | . | . | CASSEGAGYSGNTIYF | TGTGCCAGCAGTGAAGGAGCCGGGTACTCTGGAAACACCATATATTTT
TRBJ1-5 | TRBV6-5 | . | . | CASSRGRLSNQPQHF | TGTGCCAGCAGCCGGGGTAGGCTTAGCAATCAGCCCCAGCATTTT
TRBJ2-7 | TRBV6-2/TRBV6-3 | . | TRBD1 | CASSNGQGKVYEQYF | TGTGCCAGCAGTAACGGACAGGGAAAAGTCTACGAGCAGTACTTC
TRBJ2-5 | TRBV10-3 | . | TRBD2 | CAISDLAGGDYQETQYF | TGTGCCATCAGTGACCTAGCGGGGGGGGACTACCAAGAGACCCAGTACTTC
TRBJ1-2 | TRBV13 | . | TRBD1 | CASSLSSTGSHGYTF | TGTGCCAGCAGCTTATCCTCGACAGGGAGTCATGGCTACACCTTC
TRBJ2-7 | TRBV5-1 | . | . | CASRPAQNYEQYF | TGCGCCAGCAGACCTGCACAGAACTACGAGCAGTACTTC
TRBJ2-1 | TRBV19 | once | TRBD1 | CASSLGQGAVYEQFF | TGTGCCAGTAGTTTGGGACAGGGGGCGGTTTATGAGCAGTTCTTC
TRBJ1-1 | TRBV29-1 | . | TRBD1 | CSVDGAPNRGRATEAFF | TGCAGCGTTGACGGGGCCCCGAACAGGGGGCGGGCCACTGAAGCTTTCTTT
TRBJ2-3 | TRBV3-1/TRBV3-2 | . | TRBD1 | CASSRQTGYTDTQYF | TGTGCCAGCAGCCGACAGACAGGGTACACAGATACGCAGTATTTT
TRBJ2-7 | TRBV7-9 | few | TRBD2 | CASSRTSGGVREQYF | TGTGCCAGCAGCAGAACTAGCGGGGGAGTGAGAGAGCAGTACTTC
TRBJ2-1 | TRBV10-3 | . | TRBD1 | CAISGAGTGGYNEQFF | TGTGCCATCAGTGGGGCCGGGACAGGGGGCTACAATGAGCAGTTCTTC
TRBJ2-5 | TRBV7-9 | . | . | CASSSGVQETQYF | TGTGCCAGCAGCTCCGGGGTTCAAGAGACCCAGTACTTC
TRBJ1-1 | TRBV7-2 | few | TRBD1 | CASSSGTGKNTEAFF | TGTGCCAGCAGCTCAGGGACAGGGAAGAACACTGAAGCTTTCTTT
TRBJ1-2 | TRBV7-9 | . | . | CASSLLATPYGYTF | TGTGCCAGCAGCTTACTTGCGACACCTTATGGCTACACCTTC
TRBJ1-2 | TRBV7-2 | . | TRBD1 | CASSLLTGQDYGYTF | TGTGCCAGCAGCTTACTGACAGGGCAAGACTATGGCTACACCTTC
TRBJ1-1 | TRBV7-2 | . | . | CASSLGPDTEAFF | TGTGCCAGCAGCTTAGGTCCCGACACTGAAGCTTTCTTT
TRBJ1-2 | TRBV10-3 | . | TRBD1 | CAISTGGGNYGYTF | TGTGCCATCAGTACAGGGGGCGGGAACTATGGCTACACCTTC
TRBJ1-1 | TRBV12-3/TRBV12-4 | . | . | CASRSVNTEAFF | TGTGCCAGCAGAAGCGTTAACACTGAAGCTTTCTTT
TRBJ1-2 | TRBV27 | . | TRBD1 | CASSFGTGYGYTF | TGTGCCAGCAGTTTCGGGACAGGCTATGGCTACACCTTC
TRBJ2-6 | TRBV2 | . | TRBD1 | CASSTGAGANVLTF | TGTGCCAGCAGTACAGGGGCTGGGGCCAACGTCCTGACTTTC
TRBJ2-2 | TRBV5-4 | . | TRBD1 | CASSVPGTDVTGELFF | TGTGCCAGCAGCGTCCCCGGGACAGACGTCACCGGGGAGCTGTTTTTT
TRBJ2-7 | TRBV4-1 | . | . | CASSLQGSSNEQYF | TGCGCCAGCAGCCTCCAGGGAAGTTCCAACGAGCAGTACTTC
TRBJ2-7 | TRBV7-2 | . | TRBD2 | CASSHTSGAWEQYF | TGTGCCAGCAGCCATACTAGCGGGGCCTGGGAGCAGTACTTC
TRBJ2-5 | TRBV5-1 | . | TRBD2 | CASSLSGSGAGETQYF | TGCGCCAGCAGCTTGTCTGGTAGCGGGGCCGGGGAGACCCAGTACTTC
TRBJ1-2 | TRBV5-1 | . | TRBD1 | CASSLGDRDYGYTF | TGCGCCAGCAGCTTGGGGGACAGGGATTATGGCTACACCTTC
TRBJ2-3 | TRBV19 | . | . | CASSIGPGDTQYF | TGTGCCAGTAGTATAGGTCCGGGAGATACGCAGTATTTT
TRBJ2-3 | TRBV10-3 | . | . | CAITESTATTDTQYF | TGTGCCATCACCGAATCAACAGCCACCACAGATACGCAGTATTTT
TRBJ2-7 | TRBV2 | . | . | CASSEALRGRDEQYF | TGTGCCAGCAGTGAAGCGCTTCGTGGCAGGGACGAGCAGTACTTC
TRBJ2-1 | TRBV11-3 | few | TRBD1 | CASSEGAIGRGEQFF | TGTGCCAGCAGCGAGGGGGCAATTGGCCGAGGTGAGCAGTTCTTC
TRBJ2-2 | TRBV11-3 | . | . | CASSSGQALRPGELFF | TGTGCCAGCAGCTCCGGACAAGCGCTGCGACCCGGGGAGCTGTTTTTT
TRBJ1-1 | TRBV18 | . | . | CASSPQGKNTEAFF | TGTGCCAGCTCACCGCAGGGGAAGAACACTGAAGCTTTCTTT
TRBJ2-1 | TRBV4-3 | . | . | CASSQDRGPYNEQFF | TGCGCCAGCAGCCAAGACAGGGGACCTTACAATGAGCAGTTCTTC
TRBJ2-7 | TRBV5-5 | . | TRBD1 | CASSLQWDSYYEQYF | TGTGCCAGCAGCTTGCAGTGGGACAGCTACTACGAGCAGTACTTC
TRBJ2-1 | TRBV7-9 | . | . | CASSLAVRTSSSYNEQFF | TGTGCCAGCAGCTTAGCGGTACGCACTAGTAGCTCCTACAATGAGCAGTTCTTC
TRBJ1-1 | TRBV5-1 | . | TRBD1 | CASSLRTGTANTEAFF | TGCGCCAGCAGCTTGCGGACCGGGACAGCGAACACTGAAGCTTTCTTT
TRBJ1-6 | TRBV6-6 | . | TRBD1 | CASTPDRGRNSPLHF | TGTGCCAGCACTCCGGACAGGGGGCGAAATTCACCCCTCCACTTT
TRBJ1-1 | TRBV14 | few | . | CASSQGISRDRAFF | TGTGCCAGCAGCCAAGGCATATCGAGAGATCGGGCTTTCTTT
TRBJ1-1 | TRBV11-3 | . | TRBD1 | CASSPRDSGKAFF | TGTGCCAGCAGCCCTCGGGACAGCGGCAAAGCTTTCTTT